Following are 8 T cell receptor beta chains from one sample sequenced in a study of blood T cell repertoires in COVID-19. TCRdb keeps only in-frame clones here, not all; method: immunoSEQ multiplex PCR. The sample holds about 62,000 clones, roughly 90% seen once. Material for sequencing was peripheral blood. Source of these receptors: a woman aged 55-70 years with acute or convalescent COVID-19.

CDR3: CASSLLPGLAGFEQYV. CDR3 DNA sequence: TGTGCCAGCAGCCTCCTTCCGGGACTAGCGGGATTCGAGCAGTACGTC. The chain employs TRBV14 and TRBJ2-7; 13 bases map to TRBD2. The CDR3 totals 16 residues. The junction had 9 bases not matched to a gene; V was cut back by 4 bases and J by 6 bases. Per the germline V gene, CDR1 is SGHDN and CDR2 is FVKESK.

The V gene is TRBV6-5, the J gene TRBJ1-1; 9 bases are shared with TRBD1. The CDR3 loop spans 15 amino acids. Germline V gene data show CDR1 as MNHEY and CDR2 as SVGAGI. The J segment lost 6 bases and the V segment lost 4 bases, leaving 9 bases of the junction unmatched. The CDR3 here is CASSFRPGQGAEAFF. The CDR3 bases are TGTGCCAGCAGTTTTAGACCGGGACAGGGTGCTGAAGCTTTCTTT.

This chain joins TRBV5-1 and TRBJ2-5; 10 bases agree with TRBD2. The CDR3 is 14 residues long. V lost 4 bases, J lost 2 bases, and 2 bases stayed unmatched. Germline V gene sequence: CDR1 SGHRS, CDR2 YFSETQ. CDR3: CASSPAGGQETQYF. The CDR3, as DNA: TGCGCCAGCAGCCCAGCGGGGGGGCAAGAGACCCAGTACTTC.

In this sample, this clone turned up once. The chain couples TRBV6-5 to TRBJ2-5; maybe TRBD1 (5 bases). The CDR3 is made up of 16 amino acids. Deletions cut 0 bases from V and 1 base from J, with 12 bases between. Germline V gene data show CDR1 as MNHEY and CDR2 as SVGAGI. CDR3 in amino acids: CASSYSGPLSQETQYF. The CDR3 bases are TGTGCCAGCAGTTACTCGGGGCCACTCAGCCAAGAGACCCAGTACTTC.

This chain joins TRBV19 and TRBJ2-2, with D maybe TRBD2 (5 bases). Germline values: CDR1 LNHDA, CDR2 SQIVND (reference sequence). The CDR3 runs to 15 residues. The ends were cut back, 7 bases at V and 0 bases at J, with 12 bases in the middle. The CDR3 here is CASNTGLANTGELFF. In DNA form, the CDR3 reads TGTGCCAGTAATACCGGACTGGCGAACACCGGGGAGCTGTTTTTT.

V and J are TRBV7-9 and TRBJ1-2; maybe TRBD1 (6 bases). CDR1 is SEHNR and CDR2 is FQNEAQ in the germline V gene (reference sequence). V dropped 6 bases and J dropped 5 bases, with 16 bases sitting between them. CDR3 size: 14 residues. The CDR3 sequence: CASRDSGVRYGYTF. The CDR3 nucleotides read TGTGCCAGCAGGGATTCAGGGGTTCGATATGGCTACACCTTC. The complete variable domain, with remaining parts taken from reference TRBV7-9 and TRBJ1-2, reads DTGVSQNPRHKITKRGQNVTFRCDPISEHNRLYWYRQTLGQGPEFLTYFQNEAQLEKSRLLSDRFSAERPKGSFSTLEIQRTEQGDSAMYLCASRDSGVRYGYTFGSGTRLTVV.

The J gene is TRBJ2-3, the V gene TRBV27, with a tentative D call TRBD1 (6 bases). The CDR3 has 14 amino acids. V was trimmed by 8 bases and J by 3 bases, leaving 15 bases between them. Germline CDR1 and CDR2: MNHEY and SMNVEV (reference sequence). The CDR3 nucleotides are TGTGCCAGCTGGTACAGGGAAAGGACAGATACGCAGTATTTT. This translates into CASWYRERTDTQYF.

The chain has TRBV9 and TRBJ1-3; 10 nucleotides agree with TRBD1. Germline V gene lookup returns CDR1 SGDLS and CDR2 YYNGEE. V trimming: 0 bases; J trimming: 6 bases; junction bases outside the gene matches: 9. The CDR3 runs 17 residues. CDR3 sequence: CASSVDLGTGVTNTIYF. DNA of the CDR3: TGTGCCAGCAGCGTAGACCTGGGGACAGGGGTAACAAACACCATATATTTT.